These T cell receptor beta chains were read from a single sample in a study of response to subunit inactivated influenza vaccine. TCRdb analysed the RT-PCR reads with MiXCR anew, one entry per CDR3 protein. The table has about 780,000 distinct CDR3 sequences, 15% to 20% seen once; the top ten hold approximately 11%. The sample consisted of PBMCs from blood, taken 4 to 6 days after vaccination. These receptors all come from a man in his fifties who received an inactivated influenza vaccine. CDR3s include the opening cysteine and the closing phenylalanine or tryptophan. The order of the fields is J gene, V gene, CDR3 protein.

>TRBJ1-5|TRBV7-9
CASSLGSGARNQPQHF
>TRBJ2-1|TRBV4-3
CASSQDSSGNSYNEQFF
>TRBJ2-3|TRBV4-3
CASSQLLLSGYSTDTQYF
>TRBJ2-1|TRBV6-1
CASRTSGMSYNEQFF
>TRBJ2-3|TRBV12-3/TRBV12-4
CASSGGTSGSPSGTQYF
>TRBJ2-3|TRBV2
CASKTPPGQSTDTQYF
>TRBJ2-5|TRBV20-1
CSASGLAQRQETQYF
>TRBJ2-1|TRBV7-8
CASGKGLAGGNEQFF
>TRBJ2-1|TRBV12-3/TRBV12-4
CASSGVSGDYTYNEQFF
>TRBJ2-2|TRBV12-3/TRBV12-4
CASSLAVATGELFF
>TRBJ1-2|TRBV5-1
CASSLDGAYGYTF
>TRBJ2-1|TRBV18
CASSPPGWDRADEQFF
>TRBJ2-7|TRBV5-4
CASSKPDGYEQYF
>TRBJ2-1|TRBV12-3/TRBV12-4
CASSFTAGSSYNEQFF
>TRBJ2-7|TRBV9
CASMRGQGDYEQYF
>TRBJ1-1|TRBV28
CASSLANGQGNTEAFF
>TRBJ2-7|TRBV12-3/TRBV12-4
CASSRTGQEVYEQYF
>TRBJ2-3|TRBV12-3/TRBV12-4
CASRHTGGGTQYF
>TRBJ2-1|TRBV3-1
CASSSSTGYNEQFF
>TRBJ2-1|TRBV12-3/TRBV12-4
CASSLISASGRVGFDNEQFF
>TRBJ2-2|TRBV5-1
CASSLNARTNTGELFF
>TRBJ2-2|TRBV4-3
CASRAGKNTGELFF
>TRBJ2-1|TRBV7-2
CASSLAGTRTYNEQFF
>TRBJ2-3|TRBV10-3
CAISATGTTTSTQYF
>TRBJ2-2|TRBV14
CASSHFSENTGELFF
>TRBJ2-4|TRBV6-5
CASSSGRSIQYF
>TRBJ2-3|TRBV28
CASRFSSTDTQYF
>TRBJ2-1|TRBV6-2/TRBV6-3
CASSTESNYPYNEQFF
>TRBJ2-7|TRBV7-2
CASSFPRTAFYF
>TRBJ1-3|TRBV10-3
CAISDFMGQRSGVGGNTIYF
>TRBJ2-1|TRBV18
CASSPLDTPYNEQFF
>TRBJ1-1|TRBV6-4
CASSGWGGKAFF
>TRBJ1-2|TRBV6-1
CASSTRQPVGYTF
>TRBJ1-3|TRBV30
CAWSSNTGNTIYF
>TRBJ2-7|TRBV7-2
CASSLDPGSVEQYF
>TRBJ2-7|TRBV5-1
CASSFLAGKPDEQYF
>TRBJ2-7|TRBV10-2
CASSPGQVFEQYF
>TRBJ2-7|TRBV15
CATSRDQAVRSYEQYF
>TRBJ2-7|TRBV11-1
CASSRGQKFYEQYF
>TRBJ2-7|TRBV14
CASSQNTAYEQYF
>TRBJ2-1|TRBV28
CASSLGTSKDNEQFF
>TRBJ2-1|TRBV5-1
CASSSFRDRGMSEQFF
>TRBJ1-5|TRBV20-1
CSASIGDDQPQHF
>TRBJ1-1|TRBV12-3/TRBV12-4
CASRPSGAWNTEAFF
>TRBJ1-5|TRBV6-1
CASSQGGSNQPQQF
>TRBJ1-2|TRBV20-1
CSATGQTYGYTF
>TRBJ2-5|TRBV5-5
CASSSLANQETQYF
>TRBJ2-2|TRBV5-1
CASSGGQGIDTGELFF
>TRBJ2-7|TRBV6-1
CASRDSGTAYEQYF
>TRBJ2-5|TRBV12-3/TRBV12-4
CASGIGGLWRNQETQYF
>TRBJ2-1|TRBV11-2
CASSLDPGQGLNEQFF
>TRBJ1-3|TRBV12-3/TRBV12-4
CASNPLSLSSSGNTIYF
>TRBJ2-7|TRBV6-5
CASSYEAGERYEQYF
>TRBJ2-1|TRBV24-1
CATAPITSGRTSYNEQFF
>TRBJ2-2|TRBV6-1
CASREDDRVYRIGELFF